This TCR beta chain was recovered during a study of beta chain features in type 1 diabetes. Study outcomes and limitations: Cells carrying high TCR expression could end up over-represented when cDNA is sequenced. In all four CD4+ subsets, TCRB CDR3 length was significantly, moderately reduced in type 1 diabetes.

Turning to this clone: No antigen is known for it.

V was shortened by 5 bases and J by 6 bases, with 9 bases between the two germline ends. CDR3 length: 12 residues. From germline, CDR1 is SGHDN and CDR2 FVKESK. Expressed TCRB transcripts were sequenced after all isolated RNA was converted to cDNA. This table comes from immunoSEQ multiplex PCR, and its TCRdb copy is limited to in-frame clones, with some not included. Of some 16,000 clones listed, roughly four fifths are singletons. The origin of this receptor is a woman aged 18-29 years with type 1 diabetes. Sequencing was done on a sample of stem cell memory CD4+ T cells from blood. The rearrangement joins TRBV14 to TRBJ2-3; no definite D call. CDR3 protein: CASSLAIDTQYF. Here the CDR3 DNA reads TGTGCCAGCAGCTTAGCAATCGATACGCAGTATTTT. Full variable domain (missing parts from reference TRBV14 and TRBJ2-3): EAGVTQFPSHSVIEKGQTVTLRCDPISGHDNLYWYRRVMGKEIKFLLHFVKESKQDESGMPNNRFLAERTGGTYSTLKVQPAELEDSGVYFCASSLAIDTQYFGPGTRLTVL.